One and the same sample provided the 2 T cell receptor beta chains below, sequenced in a study of regulatory T cells in long-lasting Graves disease. The time point is: persistent/refractory GD, antithyroid drugs over 5 years with positive TRAb. With RNA extracted from PBMCs as input, the TCR library was made. Sequencing libraries for TCR beta were prepared with iRepertoire HTBI primers and Arm-PCR of CDR3 regions. Each CDR3 protein is one row after TCRdb ran MiXCR on the multiplex PCR reads. The table lists approximately 290,000 distinct CDR3 sequences, more than 20% of them singletons. The starting material was peripheral blood mononuclear cells (PBMCs), obtained when the disease was refractory, from a patient treated with antithyroid drugs. The receptors here all came from a female donor with Graves disease.

The chain has TRBV2 and TRBJ1-5; unclear D gene. This CDR3 is 13 amino acids long. Germline CDR1 reads SNHLY; CDR2 reads FYNNEI. V was clipped by 6 bases and J by 5 bases, with 11 bases between them. The DNA for the CDR3 is TGTGCCAGCAGGGAATGGGGAGATCAGCCCCAGCATTTT. It translates to CASREWGDQPQHF.

This clonotype was seen once. J is TRBJ1-1 and V is TRBV5-5, with TRBD1 as a possible D gene (6 bases). The germline gives CDR1 SGHKS, CDR2 YYEKEE (reference sequence). CDR3 size: 16 residues. The V end lost 4 bases, the J end lost 5 bases, and 21 bases lay between the germline ends. CDR3: CASSAKQGLGATEAFF. CDR3 DNA: TGTGCCAGCAGCGCGAAACAGGGTTTGGGTGCGACTGAAGCTTTCTTT.